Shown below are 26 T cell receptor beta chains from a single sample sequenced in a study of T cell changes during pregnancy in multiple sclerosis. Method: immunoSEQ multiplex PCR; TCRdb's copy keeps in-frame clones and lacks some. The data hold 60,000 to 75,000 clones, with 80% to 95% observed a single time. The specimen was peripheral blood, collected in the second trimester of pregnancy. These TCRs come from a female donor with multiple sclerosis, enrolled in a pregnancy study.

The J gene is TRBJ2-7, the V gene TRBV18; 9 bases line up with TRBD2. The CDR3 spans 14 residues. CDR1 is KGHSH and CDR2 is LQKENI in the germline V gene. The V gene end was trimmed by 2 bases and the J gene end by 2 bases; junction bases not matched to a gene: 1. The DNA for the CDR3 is TGTGCCAGCTCACCAATAGCGGGAGCCTACGAGCAGTACTTC. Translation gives CASSPIAGAYEQYF. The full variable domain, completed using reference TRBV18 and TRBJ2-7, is NAGVMQNPRHLVRRRGQEARLRCSPMKGHSHVYWYRQLPEEGLKFMVYLQKENIIDESGMPKERFSAEFPKEGPSILRIQQVVRGDSAAYFCASSPIAGAYEQYFGPGTRLTVT.

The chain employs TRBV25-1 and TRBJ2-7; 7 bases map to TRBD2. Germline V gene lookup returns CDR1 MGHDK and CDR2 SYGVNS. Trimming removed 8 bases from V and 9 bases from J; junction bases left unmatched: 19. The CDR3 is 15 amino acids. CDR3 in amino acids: CASAEGASGGERQYF. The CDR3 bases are TGTGCCAGCGCCGAAGGGGCTAGCGGCGGTGAGAGGCAGTACTTC.

The CDR3 bases are TGTGCCAGCAGCTTGGATCCAGGGGGCTCCTACGAGCAGTACTTC. Its translation: CASSLDPGGSYEQYF. The chain joins TRBV5-4 to TRBJ2-7, with TRBD1 matching over 7 bases. The CDR3 spans 15 residues. With V trimmed by 0 bases and J by 0 bases, 3 bases remained unmatched. Germline CDR1 SGHNT, CDR2 YYREEE (reference sequence).

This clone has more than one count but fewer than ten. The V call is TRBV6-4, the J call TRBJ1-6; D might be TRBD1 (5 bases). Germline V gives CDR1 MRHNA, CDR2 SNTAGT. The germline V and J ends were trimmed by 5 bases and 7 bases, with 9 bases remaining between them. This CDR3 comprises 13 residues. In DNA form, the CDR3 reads TGTGCCAGCAGTCGGGGGAACAATTCACCCCTCCACTTT. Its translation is CASSRGNNSPLHF.

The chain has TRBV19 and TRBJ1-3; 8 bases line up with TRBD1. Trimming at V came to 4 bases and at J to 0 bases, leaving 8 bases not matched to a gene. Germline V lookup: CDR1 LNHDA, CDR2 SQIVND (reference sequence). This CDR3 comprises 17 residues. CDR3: CASSTLGTGSSGNTIYF. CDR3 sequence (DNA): TGTGCCAGTAGTACCCTCGGGACAGGTTCCTCTGGAAACACCATATATTTT.

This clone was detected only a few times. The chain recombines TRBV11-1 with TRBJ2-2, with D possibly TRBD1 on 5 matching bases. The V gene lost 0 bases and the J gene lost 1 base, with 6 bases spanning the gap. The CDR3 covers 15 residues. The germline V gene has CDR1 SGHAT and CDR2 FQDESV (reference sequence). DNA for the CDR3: TGTGCCAGCAGCTTAGCAGGGGTGAACACCGGGGAGCTGTTTTTT. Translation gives CASSLAGVNTGELFF.

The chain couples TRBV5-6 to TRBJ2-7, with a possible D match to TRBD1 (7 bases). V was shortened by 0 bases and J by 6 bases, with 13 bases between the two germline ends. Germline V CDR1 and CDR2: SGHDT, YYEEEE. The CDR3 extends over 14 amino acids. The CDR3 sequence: CASSLVSGGIEQYF. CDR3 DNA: TGTGCCAGCAGCTTGGTTTCAGGGGGGATCGAGCAGTACTTC.

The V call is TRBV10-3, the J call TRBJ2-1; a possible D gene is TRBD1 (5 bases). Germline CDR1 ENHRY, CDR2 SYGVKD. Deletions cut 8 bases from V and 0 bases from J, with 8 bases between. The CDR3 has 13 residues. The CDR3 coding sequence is TGTGCCATCCAGGGAAGCTCCTACAATGAGCAGTTCTTC. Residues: CAIQGSSYNEQFF.

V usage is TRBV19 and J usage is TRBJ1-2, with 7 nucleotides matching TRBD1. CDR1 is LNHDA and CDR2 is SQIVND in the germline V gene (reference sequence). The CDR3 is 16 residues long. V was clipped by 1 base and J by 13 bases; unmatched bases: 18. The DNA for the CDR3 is TGTGCCAGTAGTATAGCCCCGTCGGAGGGGGCGGCGGTAATCACCTTC. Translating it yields CASSIAPSEGAAVITF.

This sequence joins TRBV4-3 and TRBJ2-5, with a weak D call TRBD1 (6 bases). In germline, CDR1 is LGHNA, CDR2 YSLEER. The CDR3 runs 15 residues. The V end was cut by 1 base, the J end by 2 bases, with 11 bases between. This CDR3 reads CASSQVWTEQETQYF. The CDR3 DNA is TGCGCCAGCAGCCAAGTTTGGACAGAACAAGAGACCCAGTACTTC.

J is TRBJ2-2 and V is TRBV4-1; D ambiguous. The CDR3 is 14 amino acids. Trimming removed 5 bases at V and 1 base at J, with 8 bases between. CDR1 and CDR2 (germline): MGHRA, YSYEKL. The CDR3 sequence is CASSYNLNTGELFF. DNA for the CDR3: TGCGCCAGCAGCTATAACTTGAACACCGGGGAGCTGTTTTTT.

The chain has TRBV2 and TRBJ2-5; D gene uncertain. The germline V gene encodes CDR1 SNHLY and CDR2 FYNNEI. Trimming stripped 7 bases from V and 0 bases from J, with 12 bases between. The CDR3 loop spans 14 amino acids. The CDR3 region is CASITSANQETQYF. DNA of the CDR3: TGTGCCAGCATCACAAGCGCGAACCAAGAGACCCAGTACTTC.

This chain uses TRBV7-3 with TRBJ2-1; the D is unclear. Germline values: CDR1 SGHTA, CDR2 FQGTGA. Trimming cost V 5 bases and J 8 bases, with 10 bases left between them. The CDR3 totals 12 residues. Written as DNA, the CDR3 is TGTGCCAGCAGCGGAAGTAGCCATGAGCAGTTCTTC. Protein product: CASSGSSHEQFF. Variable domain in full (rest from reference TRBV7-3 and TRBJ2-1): GAGVSQTPSNKVTEKGKYVELRCDPISGHTALYWYRQSLGQGPEFLIYFQGTGAADDSGLPNDRFFAVRPEGSVSTLKIQRTERGDSAVYLCASSGSSHEQFFGPGTRLTVL.

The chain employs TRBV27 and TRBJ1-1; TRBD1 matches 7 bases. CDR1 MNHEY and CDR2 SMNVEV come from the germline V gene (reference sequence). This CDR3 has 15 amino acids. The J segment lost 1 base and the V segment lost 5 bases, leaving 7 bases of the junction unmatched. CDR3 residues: CASSPRDRPNTEAFF. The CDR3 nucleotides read TGTGCCAGCAGTCCCCGGGACAGACCGAACACTGAAGCTTTCTTT.

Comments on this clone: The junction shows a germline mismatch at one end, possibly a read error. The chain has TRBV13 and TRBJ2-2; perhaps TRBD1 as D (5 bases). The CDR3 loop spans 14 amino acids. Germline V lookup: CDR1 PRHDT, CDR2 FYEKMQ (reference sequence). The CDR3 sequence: CASSLGVVAGELFF. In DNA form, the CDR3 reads TGTGCCAGCAGCCTAGGGGTAGTCGCCGGGGAGCTGTTTTTT.

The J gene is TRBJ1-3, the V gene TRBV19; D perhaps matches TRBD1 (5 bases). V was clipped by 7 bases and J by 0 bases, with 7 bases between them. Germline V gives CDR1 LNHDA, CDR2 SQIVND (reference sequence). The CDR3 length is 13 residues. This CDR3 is CASNGGSGNTIYF. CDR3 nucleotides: TGTGCCAGTAACGGGGGCTCTGGAAACACCATATATTTT.

CDR3 sequence: CASSPKGDRENYGYTF. In DNA form, the CDR3 reads TGCGCCAGCAGCCCCAAAGGTGACAGGGAGAACTATGGCTACACCTTC. The chain employs TRBV5-1 and TRBJ1-2, with 7 nucleotides matching TRBD1. The germline CDR1 and CDR2 sequences are SGHRS and YFSETQ. V lost 4 bases, J lost 2 bases, and 11 bases stayed unmatched. The CDR3 runs to 16 residues.

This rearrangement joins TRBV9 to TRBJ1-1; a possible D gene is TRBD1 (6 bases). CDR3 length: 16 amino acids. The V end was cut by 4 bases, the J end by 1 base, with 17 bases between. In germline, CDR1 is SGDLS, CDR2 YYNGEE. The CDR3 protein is CASSPTGPISNTEAFF. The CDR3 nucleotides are TGTGCCAGCAGCCCGACAGGACCAATCTCGAACACTGAAGCTTTCTTT.

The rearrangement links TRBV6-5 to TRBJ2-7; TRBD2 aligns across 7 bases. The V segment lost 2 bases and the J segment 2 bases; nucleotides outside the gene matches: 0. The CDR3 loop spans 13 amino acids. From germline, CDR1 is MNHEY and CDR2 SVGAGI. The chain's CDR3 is CASSYAGAYEQYF. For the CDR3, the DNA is TGTGCCAGCAGTTACGCGGGGGCCTACGAGCAGTACTTC.

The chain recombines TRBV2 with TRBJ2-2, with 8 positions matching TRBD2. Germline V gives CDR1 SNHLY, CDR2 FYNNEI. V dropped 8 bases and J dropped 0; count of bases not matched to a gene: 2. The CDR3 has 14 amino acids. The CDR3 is CASWREANTGELFF. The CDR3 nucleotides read TGTGCCAGCTGGCGGGAGGCGAACACCGGGGAGCTGTTTTTT.

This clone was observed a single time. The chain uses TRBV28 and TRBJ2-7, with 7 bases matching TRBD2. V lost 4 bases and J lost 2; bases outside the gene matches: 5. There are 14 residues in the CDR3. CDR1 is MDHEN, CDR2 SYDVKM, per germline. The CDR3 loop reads CASSSQTSPYEQYF. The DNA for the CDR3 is TGTGCCAGCAGTTCCCAGACTAGCCCCTACGAGCAGTACTTC.

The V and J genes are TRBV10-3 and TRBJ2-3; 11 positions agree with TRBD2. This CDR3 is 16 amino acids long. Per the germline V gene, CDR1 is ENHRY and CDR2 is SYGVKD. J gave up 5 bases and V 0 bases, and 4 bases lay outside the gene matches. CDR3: CAISESSSGGRDTQYF. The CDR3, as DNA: TGTGCCATCAGTGAGTCGTCTAGCGGGGGGAGAGATACGCAGTATTTT.

CDR3 in amino acids: CASSLGALYEQYF. The CDR3 DNA follows: TGTGCCAGCAGCTTGGGGGCTCTCTACGAGCAGTACTTC. This chain uses TRBV11-3 with TRBJ2-7, with D possibly being TRBD1 (6 bases). This CDR3 contains 13 residues. V dropped 3 bases and J dropped 3 bases, with 9 bases sitting between them. The germline gives CDR1 SGHNT, CDR2 YENEEA. The variable domain in full, with the rest retrieved from reference TRBV11-3 and TRBJ2-7, is EAGVVQSPRYKIIEKKQPVAFWCNPISGHNTLYWYLQNLGQGPELLIRYENEEAVDDSQLPKDRFSAERLKGVDSTLKIQPAELGDSAVYLCASSLGALYEQYFGPGTRLTVT.

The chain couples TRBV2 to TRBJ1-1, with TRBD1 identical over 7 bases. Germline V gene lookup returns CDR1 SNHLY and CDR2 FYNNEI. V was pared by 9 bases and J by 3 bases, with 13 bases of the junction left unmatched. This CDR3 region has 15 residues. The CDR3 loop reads CASLPQGKGHTEAFF. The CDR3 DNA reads TGTGCCAGTTTGCCACAGGGGAAAGGTCACACTGAAGCTTTCTTT.

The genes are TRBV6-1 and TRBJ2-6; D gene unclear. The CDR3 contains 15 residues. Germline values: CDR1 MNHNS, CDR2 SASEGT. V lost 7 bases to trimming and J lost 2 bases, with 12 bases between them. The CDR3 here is CASTPGIAGANVLTF. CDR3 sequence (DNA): TGTGCCAGCACCCCAGGTATTGCTGGGGCCAACGTCCTGACTTTC.

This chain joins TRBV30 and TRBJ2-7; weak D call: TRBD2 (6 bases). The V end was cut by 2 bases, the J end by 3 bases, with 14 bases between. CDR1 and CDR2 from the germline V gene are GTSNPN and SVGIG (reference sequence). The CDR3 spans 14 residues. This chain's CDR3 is CAWSPRARGYEQYF. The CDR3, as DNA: TGTGCCTGGAGTCCCCGTGCGCGGGGCTACGAGCAGTACTTC.